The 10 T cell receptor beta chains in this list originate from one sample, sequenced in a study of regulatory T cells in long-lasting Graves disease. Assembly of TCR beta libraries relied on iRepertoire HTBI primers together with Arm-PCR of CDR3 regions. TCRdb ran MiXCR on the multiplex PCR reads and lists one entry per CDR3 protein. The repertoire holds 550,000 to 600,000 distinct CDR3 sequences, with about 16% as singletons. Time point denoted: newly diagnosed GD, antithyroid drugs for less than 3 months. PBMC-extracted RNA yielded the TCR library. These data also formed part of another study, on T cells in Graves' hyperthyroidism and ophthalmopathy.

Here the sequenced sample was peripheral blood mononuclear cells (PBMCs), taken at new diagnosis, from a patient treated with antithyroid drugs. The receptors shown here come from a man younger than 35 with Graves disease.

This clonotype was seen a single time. As DNA, the CDR3 is TGCAGCGTTCGGGTGGGTGGAACCGGGGAGCTGTTTTTT. Its translation: CSVRVGGTGELFF. The chain combines TRBV29-1 with TRBJ2-2; D is unresolved. The V end lost 5 bases, the J end lost 5 bases, and 12 bases lay between the germline ends. This CDR3 is 13 amino acids long. Germline V gene lookup returns CDR1 SQVTM and CDR2 ANQGSEA.

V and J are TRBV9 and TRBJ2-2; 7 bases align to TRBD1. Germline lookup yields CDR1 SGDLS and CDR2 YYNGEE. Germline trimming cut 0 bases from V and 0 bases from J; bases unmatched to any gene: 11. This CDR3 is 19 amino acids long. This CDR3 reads CASSVGPGQRDSNTGELFF. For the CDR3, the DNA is TGTGCCAGCAGCGTAGGGCCGGGACAGAGAGATTCGAACACCGGGGAGCTGTTTTTT.

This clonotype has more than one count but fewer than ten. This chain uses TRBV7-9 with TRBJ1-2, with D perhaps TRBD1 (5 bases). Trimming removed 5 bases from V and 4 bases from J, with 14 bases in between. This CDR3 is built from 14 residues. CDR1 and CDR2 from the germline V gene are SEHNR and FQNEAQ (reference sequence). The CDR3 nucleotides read TGTGCCAGCAGCATAGAGCCAGGGCTCTATGGCTACACCTTC. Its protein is CASSIEPGLYGYTF.

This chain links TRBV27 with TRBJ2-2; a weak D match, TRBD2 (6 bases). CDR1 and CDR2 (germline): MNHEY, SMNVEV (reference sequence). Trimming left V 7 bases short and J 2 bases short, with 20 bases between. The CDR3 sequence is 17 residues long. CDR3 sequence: CASTWDSSQTNTGELFF. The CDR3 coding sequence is TGTGCCAGCACCTGGGACTCCTCACAGACTAACACCGGGGAGCTGTTTTTT.

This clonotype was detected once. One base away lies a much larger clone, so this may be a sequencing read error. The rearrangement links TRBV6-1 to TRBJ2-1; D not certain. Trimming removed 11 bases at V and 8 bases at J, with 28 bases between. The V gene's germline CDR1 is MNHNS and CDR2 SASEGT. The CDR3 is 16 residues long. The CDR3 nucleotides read TGTGCCGGCATCCCGTCGAGGCTCTCCCCCATCCATGAGCAGTTCTTC. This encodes CAGIPSRLSPIHEQFF.

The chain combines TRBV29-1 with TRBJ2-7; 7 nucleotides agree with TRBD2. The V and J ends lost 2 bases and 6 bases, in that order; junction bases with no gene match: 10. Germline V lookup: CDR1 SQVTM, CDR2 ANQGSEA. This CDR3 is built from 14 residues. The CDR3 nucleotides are TGCAGCGTTGAACGGCGGGAGTCTCCCCCCGAGCAGTACTTC. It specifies CSVERRESPPEQYF.

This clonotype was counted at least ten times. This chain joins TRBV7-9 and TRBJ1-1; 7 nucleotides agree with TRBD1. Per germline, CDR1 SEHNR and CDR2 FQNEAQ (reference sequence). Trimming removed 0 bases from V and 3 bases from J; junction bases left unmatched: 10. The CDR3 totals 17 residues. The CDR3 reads CASSLALETGFDTEAFF. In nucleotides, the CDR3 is TGTGCCAGCAGCTTAGCGCTAGAGACAGGGTTCGACACTGAAGCTTTCTTT.

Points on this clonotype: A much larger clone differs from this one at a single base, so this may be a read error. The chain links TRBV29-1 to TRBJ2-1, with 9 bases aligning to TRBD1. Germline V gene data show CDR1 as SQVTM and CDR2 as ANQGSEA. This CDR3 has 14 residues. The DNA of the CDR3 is TGCAGCGCCGCCGGGACAGGGTCTTTTGGTGAGCAGTCCTTC. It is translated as CSAAGTGSFGEQSF.

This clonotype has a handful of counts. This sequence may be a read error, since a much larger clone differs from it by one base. CDR3 nucleotides: TGTGCCAGCAGCCGTCTCTCTAGCGGCGGGGGTGCGCAGTTCTTC. Protein product: CASSRLSSGGGAQFF. J is TRBJ2-5 and V is TRBV7-3, with TRBD2 identical over 7 bases. TRBJ2-1 matches the DNA end more closely, so the J call is doubtful. Germline V gives CDR1 SGHTA, CDR2 FQGTGA. The CDR3 has 15 residues.

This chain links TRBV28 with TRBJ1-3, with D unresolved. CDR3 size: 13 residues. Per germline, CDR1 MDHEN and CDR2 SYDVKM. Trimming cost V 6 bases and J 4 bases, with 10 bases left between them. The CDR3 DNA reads TGTGCCAGCAGCCTCGACGCCGGAAACACCATATATTTT. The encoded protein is CASSLDAGNTIYF.